This T cell receptor (beta chain) was identified in a study of cytomegalovirus exposure and HLA in healthy donors. The PCR contained 60 Vbeta and 13 Jbeta primers. This table comes from immunoSEQ multiplex PCR, and its TCRdb copy is limited to in-frame clones, with some not included. In the table there are 150,000 to 200,000 clones, 70% to 90% of which are singletons. Trimming took 4 bases from V and 3 from J; bases not matched to a gene: 6. There are 14 residues in the CDR3. Germline V lookup: CDR1 SGHRS, CDR2 YFSETQ. General study results and limits: In a later analysis, TCR beta V- and J-gene trimming showed a link to a missense DCLRE1C variant.

As concerns this clone: The antigen is unknown.

The chain links TRBV5-1 to TRBJ2-7; 8 positions match TRBD1. Sequencing input: PBMCs. The receptor was derived from a man younger than 35 in good health and CMV-seropositive. CDR3 in amino acids: CASSTQGAYYEQYF. CDR3 coding DNA: TGCGCCAGCAGCACGCAGGGGGCTTACTACGAGCAGTACTTC. Using reference TRBV5-1 and TRBJ2-7 for the parts outside the CDR3, the full variable domain is KAGVTQTPRYLIKTRGQQVTLSCSPISGHRSVSWYQQTPGQGLQFLFEYFSETQRNKGNFPGRFSGRQFSNSRSEMNVSTLELGDSALYLCASSTQGAYYEQYFGPGTRLTVT.